This T cell receptor (beta chain) came from a study of T cell responses to AZD1222 COVID-19 vaccine. Study results and limitations: As reported, nearly half of all spike-specific TCRs target variant regions that are unmutated. Among the donors, most were white British and more were female, and clonal diversity was possibly underestimated.

The protocol was immunoSEQ multiplex PCR, while the TCRdb copy is restricted to in-frame clones and leaves out a portion. The table includes 65,000 to 90,000 clones, 70% to 90% detected once. With respect to this clone: Its antigen is still unknown.

Analysis merged second doses at about 4 or about 12 weeks. This receptor was obtained from an adult who received the AZD1222 COVID-19 vaccine. The input for sequencing was peripheral blood, taken 28 days after the second AZD1222 dose.

The CDR3 loop is CASSSGDQPQHF. The CDR3 coding sequence is TGTGCCAGCAGTTCAGGGGATCAGCCCCAGCATTTT. The rearrangement joins TRBV12-3 or TRBV12-4 to TRBJ1-5; TRBD1 is a possible D gene (6 bases). Trimming stripped 4 bases from V and 5 bases from J, with 6 bases between. The length of the CDR3 is 12 residues.